This T cell receptor beta chain was sequenced during a study of blood T cell repertoires in COVID-19. About the research overall: Acute and convalescent COVID-19 specimens originated in the United States, Italy and Spain. T cells, B-cell-depleted T cells, or PBMCs supplied cDNA or gDNA.

Authors' data handling: The authors estimated nucleated cell counts from reference gene primer amplification. Repertoires were generated with immunoSEQ multiplex PCR, while TCRdb's copy carries only in-frame clones and drops some. The V and J calls and clone size are taken from that table; D and trimming were inferred from the DNA. Altogether about 330,000 clones are present, around 85% being singletons, with the ten largest covering roughly 7.8%. Trimming stripped 1 base from V and 8 bases from J, with 11 bases between. The CDR3 consists of 13 residues. The TCR originated in a human donor in a cohort sampled during active COVID-19. The chain has TRBV12-3 or TRBV12-4 and TRBJ1-2; tentatively, D is TRBD1 (6 bases). The sequencing sample was made of peripheral blood. The DNA for the CDR3 is TGTGCCAGCAGTTTAGGCAGGGGCATCGGCTACACCTTC. Translated: CASSLGRGIGYTF.